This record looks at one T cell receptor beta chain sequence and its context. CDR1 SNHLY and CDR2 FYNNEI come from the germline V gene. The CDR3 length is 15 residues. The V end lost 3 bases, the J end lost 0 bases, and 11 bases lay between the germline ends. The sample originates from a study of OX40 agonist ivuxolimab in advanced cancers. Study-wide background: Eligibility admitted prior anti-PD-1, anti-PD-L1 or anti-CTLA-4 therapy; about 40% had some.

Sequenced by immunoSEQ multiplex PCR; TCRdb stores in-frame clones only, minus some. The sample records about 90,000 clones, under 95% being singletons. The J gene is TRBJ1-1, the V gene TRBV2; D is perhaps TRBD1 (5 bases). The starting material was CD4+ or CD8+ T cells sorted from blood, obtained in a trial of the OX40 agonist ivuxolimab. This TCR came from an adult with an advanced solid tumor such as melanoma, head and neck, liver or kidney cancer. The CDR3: CASSDPGSMNTEAFF. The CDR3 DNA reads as TGTGCCAGCAGTGATCCAGGGAGCATGAACACTGAAGCTTTCTTT.